The clone carrying this T cell receptor (beta chain) was recorded once. The antigen remains unidentified. Germline values: CDR1 MDHEN, CDR2 SYDVKM. There are 13 residues in the CDR3. Trimming removed 7 bases from V and 1 base from J; junction bases left unmatched: 4. The time point was: cycle 4 day 1 (C4D1), after more than five weeks of nivolumab. Brentuximab vedotin exposure varied, and every patient relapsed after autologous stem cell transplantation. This record belongs to a study of PD-1 blockade in classical Hodgkin lymphoma. Findings and limits, study-wide: Similar baseline diversity was found in complete responders and newly diagnosed patients. Compared with healthy donors, newly diagnosed patients reportedly showed lower baseline TCR diversity.

The assay was immunoSEQ multiplex PCR, and TCRdb's table has in-frame clones only and misses some. Of 13,000 or so clones listed, approximately 81% are singletons. The sequences come from peripheral blood mononuclear cells (PBMCs), collected before the fourth cycle of nivolumab. This clonotype was sampled from a human donor with classical Hodgkin lymphoma. This chain connects TRBV28 to TRBJ2-7, with TRBD1 matching over 7 bases. The CDR3 region has the DNA TGTGCCAGCACCCCGACAGGGTCCTACGAGCAGTACTTC. This codes for CASTPTGSYEQYF. Together with reference TRBV28 and TRBJ2-7, the CDR3 gives the full variable domain: DVKVTQSSRYLVKRTGEKVFLECVQDMDHENMFWYRQDPGLGLRLIYFSYDVKMKEKGDIPEGYSVSREKKERFSLILESASTNQTSMYLCASTPTGSYEQYFGPGTRLTVT.